The 27 T cell receptor beta chains listed next were all sequenced from one sample in a study of cytomegalovirus exposure and HLA in healthy donors (dated by TCRdb to 2016 to 2017). The method behind the library was the immunoSEQ multiplex PCR assay. For the multiplex PCR, a mixture combining 60 forward primers for TCR Vbeta segments and 13 reverse primers for TCR Jbeta segments was used. TCRdb's version of the immuneACCESS table is confined to in-frame rearrangements and falls short of the full clone set. An unresolved V gene accounts for under half of the shortfall where checked; the remainder is of unknown origin. The sample contains more than 100,000 clones, approximately 80% of them found a single time. The ten largest clones represent 3.5% to 4% of the sample. The sequencing input was PBMCs. These receptors originate from a human donor in good health.

The rearrangement uses TRBV5-8 and TRBJ2-6; D not certain. From germline, CDR1 is SGHTS and CDR2 YDEGEE. The CDR3 loop spans 17 amino acids. Trimming took 0 bases from V and 3 from J, leaving 13 bases between them. This chain's CDR3 is CASSLGSGLYGANVLTF. CDR3 DNA sequence: TGTGCCAGCAGCTTGGGCTCCGGGTTGTATGGGGCCAACGTCCTGACTTTC.

DNA of the CDR3: TGTGCCAGCAGCCGCGGGGCGGGCGCCTACGAGCAGTACTTC. Translating gives CASSRGAGAYEQYF. The rearrangement uses TRBV5-4 and TRBJ2-5; D perhaps matches TRBD2 (6 bases). The J call may be in error: the DNA end matches TRBJ2-7 better. CDR1 SGHNT and CDR2 YYREEE come from the germline V gene (reference sequence). The CDR3 extends over 14 amino acids.

The chain employs TRBV2 and TRBJ1-3; 9 positions match TRBD1. The germline V gene encodes CDR1 SNHLY and CDR2 FYNNEI. The junction had 4 bases not matched to a gene; V was cut back by 7 bases and J by 3 bases. This CDR3 spans 14 amino acids. CDR3 coding DNA: TGTGCCAGCACCTTGACAGGGGGTGGAAACACCATATATTTT. The encoded protein is CASTLTGGGNTIYF. Full variable domain (rest looked up from reference TRBV2 and TRBJ1-3): EPEVTQTPSHQVTQMGQEVILRCVPISNHLYFYWYRQILGQKVEFLVSFYNNEISEKSEIFDDQFSVERPDGSNFTLKIRSTKLEDSAMYFCASTLTGGGNTIYFGEGSWLTVV.

The rearrangement uses TRBV10-3 and TRBJ1-1; TRBD1 might be the D (5 bases). The V gene lost 3 bases and the J gene lost 7 bases, with 12 bases spanning the gap. In germline, CDR1 is ENHRY, CDR2 SYGVKD. The CDR3 totals 13 residues. This CDR3 reads CAISENGQNEAFF. The CDR3 DNA follows: TGTGCCATCAGTGAAAACGGACAAAATGAAGCTTTCTTT.

The chain recombines TRBV27 with TRBJ1-2; TRBD1 agrees at 7 bases. V lost 5 bases to trimming and J lost 2 bases; unmatched junction nucleotides: 2. This CDR3 contains 13 residues. Germline V gene sequence: CDR1 MNHEY, CDR2 SMNVEV (reference sequence). CDR3 DNA: TGTGCCAGCAGTCCGACAGGGAACTATGGCTACACCTTC. This encodes CASSPTGNYGYTF.

The gene calls are TRBV5-4 and TRBJ2-5; TRBD2 agrees at 9 bases. CDR3 length: 16 residues. Germline CDR1 reads SGHNT; CDR2 reads YYREEE (reference sequence). The ends lost 2 bases at V and 2 bases at J; junction bases unmatched: 7. CDR3 region: CASSFRAGGPQETQYF. In nucleotides, the CDR3 is TGTGCCAGCAGCTTCCGAGCGGGAGGCCCTCAAGAGACCCAGTACTTC.

The chain carries TRBV28 and TRBJ2-4; D possibly corresponds to TRBD2 (7 bases). Trimming removed 5 bases at V and 2 bases at J, with 19 bases between. Germline V gene data show CDR1 as MDHEN and CDR2 as SYDVKM. The CDR3 runs to 17 residues. In nucleotides, the CDR3 is TGTGCCAGCAGTGGGAGTAAGGGGGGGATTTCCAAAAACATTCAGTACTTC. Translation gives CASSGSKGGISKNIQYF.

V is TRBV28 and J is TRBJ2-1; possible D gene TRBD2, 5 bases. In germline, CDR1 is MDHEN, CDR2 SYDVKM. The CDR3 totals 16 residues. V lost 4 bases, J lost 3 bases, and 16 bases lay in between. Here the CDR3 DNA reads TGTGCCAGCAGTTCCCCTCAGTTAGGGAGCTACAATGAGCAGTTCTTC. It codes for CASSSPQLGSYNEQFF.

CDR3 sequence: CASSMGQDGFF. For the CDR3, the DNA is TGTGCCAGTAGTATGGGACAAGACGGTTTCTTT. This chain uses TRBV19 with TRBJ1-1; a weak D match, TRBD1 (6 bases). The CDR3 covers 11 residues. The germline gives CDR1 LNHDA, CDR2 SQIVND (reference sequence). V lost 3 bases and J 13 bases, leaving 12 bases between the germline ends. Full variable domain (rest looked up from reference TRBV19 and TRBJ1-1): DGGITQSPKYLFRKEGQNVTLSCEQNLNHDAMYWYRQDPGQGLRLIYYSQIVNDFQKGDIAEGYSVSREKKESFPLTVTSAQKNPTAFYLCASSMGQDGFFGQGTRLTVV.

This clone has more than one count but fewer than ten. The chain couples TRBV5-1 to TRBJ2-7; 7 nucleotides align to TRBD2. Germline V gene sequence: CDR1 SGHRS, CDR2 YFSETQ. J was trimmed by 3 bases and V by 2 bases; bases with no gene match: 17. The CDR3 extends over 18 amino acids. In DNA, the CDR3 is TGCGCCAGCAGCTTTTGGGCTAGCGGTCAAAGATCTTACTACGAGCAGTACTTC. Encoded protein: CASSFWASGQRSYYEQYF.

V usage is TRBV5-1 and J usage is TRBJ1-1; a possible D gene is TRBD1 (5 bases). Germline CDR1 reads SGHRS; CDR2 reads YFSETQ. CDR3 length: 13 amino acids. Trimming cost V 5 bases and J 1 base, with 9 bases left between them. The CDR3 is CASRLQENTEAFF. In DNA, the CDR3 is TGCGCCAGCAGATTACAGGAGAACACTGAAGCTTTCTTT. The full variable domain, in which reference TRBV5-1 and TRBJ1-1 provide the parts outside the CDR3, is KAGVTQTPRYLIKTRGQQVTLSCSPISGHRSVSWYQQTPGQGLQFLFEYFSETQRNKGNFPGRFSGRQFSNSRSEMNVSTLELGDSALYLCASRLQENTEAFFGQGTRLTVV.

The CDR3 DNA reads as TGTGCCAGCAGCTTATCGGCTAGCGGGAGGGACTACAATGAGCAGTTCTTC. This codes for CASSLSASGRDYNEQFF. The J gene is TRBJ2-1, the V gene TRBV7-9, with TRBD2 identical over 12 bases. The CDR3 sequence is 17 residues long. Looked up from germline, CDR1 is SEHNR and CDR2 is FQNEAQ (reference sequence). V lost 2 bases to trimming and J lost 3 bases; unmatched junction nucleotides: 5. Based on the CDR3 plus reference TRBV7-9 and TRBJ2-1, the full variable domain is DTGVSQNPRHKITKRGQNVTFRCDPISEHNRLYWYRQTLGQGPEFLTYFQNEAQLEKSRLLSDRFSAERPKGSFSTLEIQRTEQGDSAMYLCASSLSASGRDYNEQFFGPGTRLTVL.

The genes are TRBV11-2 and TRBJ2-5, with D maybe TRBD2 (5 bases). The DNA end lines up better with TRBJ2-7; the J call may be wrong. The CDR3 covers 14 residues. The germline gives CDR1 SGHAT, CDR2 FQNNGV. The CDR3 is CASSRGPSPYEQYF. The DNA for the CDR3 is TGTGCCAGCAGCCGCGGGCCCAGTCCCTACGAGCAGTACTTC.

The chain recombines TRBV6-5 with TRBJ1-6; TRBD1 agrees at 7 bases. Losses at the gene ends were 6 bases for V and 10 bases for J; bases not matched to a gene: 9. The CDR3 sequence is 14 residues long. Germline assignment: CDR1 MNHEY and CDR2 SVGAGI. CDR3 in amino acids: CASSSDRVNSPLHF. CDR3 in DNA: TGTGCCAGCAGCTCAGACAGGGTAAACTCACCCCTCCACTTT.

The gene calls are TRBV5-6 and TRBJ2-7, with 10 bases fitting TRBD2. CDR1 is SGHDT and CDR2 is YYEEEE in the germline V gene. The CDR3 runs to 15 residues. The V gene end was trimmed by 0 bases and the J gene end by 1 base; junction bases not matched to a gene: 1. This chain's CDR3 is CASSLASGSSYEQYF. CDR3 coding DNA: TGTGCCAGCAGCTTGGCTAGCGGGAGTTCCTACGAGCAGTACTTC.

The sample holds a few counts of this clone. The V gene is TRBV5-4, the J gene TRBJ1-2, with D tentatively TRBD1 (6 bases). V lost 4 bases and J lost 7, with 23 bases in between. The CDR3 length is 16 residues. Germline assignment: CDR1 SGHNT and CDR2 YYREEE (reference sequence). CDR3 nucleotide sequence: TGTGCCAGCAGCGAACACCGGGACACAAAACGGGGTGGCTACACCTTC. Its protein is CASSEHRDTKRGGYTF.

The J gene is TRBJ2-5, the V gene TRBV11-3, with TRBD2 matching over 7 bases. Per the germline V gene, CDR1 is SGHNT and CDR2 is YENEEA. With V trimmed by 3 bases and J by 5 bases, 12 bases remained unmatched. CDR3 length: 16 residues. The chain's CDR3 is CASSLFPSGIWETQYF. The CDR3 DNA follows: TGTGCCAGCAGCTTGTTTCCCAGCGGGATATGGGAGACCCAGTACTTC.

This clone was observed a handful of times. One junction end does not reproduce the germline sequence, and a read error may be involved. The chain uses TRBV2 and TRBJ2-3; 9 bases align to TRBD1. This CDR3 comprises 15 residues. Germline values: CDR1 SNHLY, CDR2 FYNNEI. DNA of the CDR3: TGTGCCAGCAGCGAAGTGGGACAGGGAGCAGATACGCAGTATTTT. It is translated as CASSEVGQGADTQYF.

The chain couples TRBV6-5 to TRBJ2-5; D is ambiguous. CDR3 length equals 13 residues. CDR1 is MNHEY and CDR2 is SVGAGI in the germline V gene. The V gene lost 6 bases and the J gene lost 4 bases, with 12 bases spanning the gap. The CDR3 region has the DNA TGTGCCAGCAGCCCCACTATCTCAGAGACCCAGTACTTC. Translating it yields CASSPTISETQYF.

The chain combines TRBV27 with TRBJ2-1; 14 positions agree with TRBD2. Trimming cost V 5 bases and J 7 bases; bases outside gene matches: 10. This CDR3 region has 17 residues. Per germline, CDR1 MNHEY and CDR2 SMNVEV (reference sequence). This CDR3 reads CASSLRSGTSGRNEQFF. Here the CDR3 DNA reads TGTGCCAGCAGTCTTAGATCCGGGACTAGCGGGAGAAATGAGCAGTTCTTC.

The CDR3 region is CASSPTTRMNTEAFF. Here the CDR3 DNA reads TGCGCCAGCAGCCCGACGACAAGAATGAACACTGAAGCTTTCTTT. The J gene is TRBJ1-1, the V gene TRBV5-1; unclear D gene. Germline V gene data show CDR1 as SGHRS and CDR2 as YFSETQ. V was shortened by 4 bases and J by 0 bases, with 13 bases between the two germline ends. The CDR3 is 15 residues long.

About this clone itself: The junction departs from the called germline gene at one end, perhaps through a read error. The V and J genes are TRBV5-1 and TRBJ2-5; a possible D gene is TRBD1 (7 bases). From germline, CDR1 is SGHRS and CDR2 YFSETQ. The CDR3 loop spans 15 amino acids. The CDR3 loop is CASNAGTDTRETRYF. The CDR3 coding sequence is TGCGCCAGCAACGCGGGGACAGACACAAGGGAGACCCGGTACTTC.

Note on this clone: A read error may account for a junction end that differs from germline. The V gene is TRBV7-2, the J gene TRBJ2-4; D unresolved. The CDR3 sequence is 13 residues long. Germline V gene lookup returns CDR1 SGHTA and CDR2 FQGNSA. CDR3 in amino acids: CTSSPAMAGSVRF. CDR3 bases: TGTACCAGCAGCCCAGCAATGGCCGGGTCGGTCCGCTTC.

The chain couples TRBV29-1 to TRBJ2-3, with TRBD2 matching over 12 bases. Trimming at V came to 7 bases and at J to 0 bases, leaving 2 bases not matched to a gene. This CDR3 region has 14 residues. Germline V gives CDR1 SQVTM, CDR2 ANQGSEA. DNA of the CDR3: TGCAGCGGCGGACTAGCGGGGAGCACAGATACGCAGTATTTT. This encodes CSGGLAGSTDTQYF.

V gene TRBV21-1 combines with J gene TRBJ2-1; no DNA check was done on the table's D call, TRBD1. TRBV21-1 is deemed a pseudogene. The CDR3 is made up of 14 amino acids. CDR3: CASSRNRVIDEQFF. The CDR3 coding sequence is TGTGCCAGCAGCAGGAACAGGGTGATAGATGAGCAGTTCTTC.

The rearrangement joins TRBV5-1 to TRBJ2-1; 7 nucleotides match TRBD2. The germline V gene has CDR1 SGHRS and CDR2 YFSETQ. V trimming: 5 bases; J trimming: 9 bases; junction bases outside the gene matches: 5. This CDR3 comprises 12 residues. CDR3 in amino acids: CASRHPSGEQFF. CDR3 bases: TGCGCCAGCAGACATCCTAGCGGTGAGCAGTTCTTC.

The CDR3: CSASVETQYF. The CDR3 region has the DNA TGCAGTGCTTCCGTAGAGACCCAGTACTTC. The V gene is TRBV20-1, the J gene TRBJ2-5; no clear D. The CDR3 is 10 amino acids. Germline V gene sequence: CDR1 DFQATT, CDR2 SNEGSKA (reference sequence). V lost 5 bases, J lost 4 bases, and 5 bases lay in between.